The source of this TCR beta chain is a study of blood T cell repertoires in COVID-19 (dated by TCRdb to 2018 to 2020). Turning to the overall study: Samples covering the acute and convalescent phases of COVID-19 were provided by collaborators in the United States, Italy and Spain. Where available, HLA class I and class II types were obtained from metadata supplied by the sample provider rather than from assay-based typing. The repertoires were made available in a free public database intended to serve as a resource for research on the immune response to SARS-CoV-2. The prospective study material was composed of cDNA or gDNA derived from T cells, B-cell-depleted T cells, or PBMCs. Samples came from the ongoing ImmuneRACE study (first 160 participants) plus 1,254 subjects from 6 global collaborators. Sample metadata almost always included a de-identified subject ID, COVID-19 status, age in years and sex. Deeply sampled blood TCRbeta repertoires from subjects exposed to, actively infected with, or recovered from COVID-19 were included in the dataset. Here is what the overall study found, with its caveats: The quantity of clinical and demographic metadata differed by source and by participant and was supplied without curation.

The immunoSEQ Assay, a bias-controlled multiplex PCR, was used to amplify TCRbeta CDR3 regions from genomic DNA. On the study's bioinformatics: The number of nucleated cells in each sample was estimated from the amplification of reference gene primers within the assay. Sequence reads were collapsed and filtered to measure the absolute abundance of every unique TCRbeta CDR3 rearrangement. Productive Simpson clonality was computed per sample as the square root of Simpson's diversity index over productive rearrangements. As stored in TCRdb, this immuneACCESS dataset retains in-frame rearrangements with V and J assigned. A fraction of the clones does not appear; measured against another copy, unresolved V genes explain less than half of the discrepancy, and the remainder lacks a known reason. The V and J calls and clone size come from that table; D and trimming were worked out from the DNA. Counted in this sample were about 180,000 clones; 80% of them appeared once. About 15% of the sample lies in the top ten.

Note on this clone: Its antigen remains unidentified. No base quality values were provided; no much bigger clone lies one nucleotide off.

In the prospective study, participants were roughly 18 to 95 years old, resided in fewer than 25 geographic areas of the United States, and were enrolled through a virtual design. In the prospective study, participants were assigned to cohorts based on the clinical history participants reported in a screening survey and a study questionnaire. A participant counted as exposed if, within 2 weeks of entering the study, that participant had been in contact with someone who had a PCR-confirmed or clinician-diagnosed COVID-19 case. Mobile phlebotomists in the prospective study collected whole blood, serum and a nasopharyngeal or oropharyngeal swab from every participant. Additional blood draws and questionnaires over an approximately 2-month period could optionally be provided by prospective study participants. Blood samples from the prospective study were shipped frozen or at room temperature prior to DNA extraction.

CDR1 KGHSH and CDR2 LQKENI were looked up in the germline V gene. From the cysteine through the phenylalanine, the CDR3 covers 15 amino acids. Only CDR3 DNA is held: 45 bases, read in frame from base 1. V was cut back by 3 bases and J by 0 bases, leaving a gap of 11 bases between them. This chain is built from TRBV18 and TRBJ1-1, with TRBD1 perhaps the D gene, on 5 matching bases. Source material: PBMCs or T cells enriched from blood (not recorded which). This sequence was found in a man in his sixties who had been exposed to COVID-19. The DNA sequence is as follows: TGTGCCAGCTCACCCATGGGGGGTCTGAACACTGAAGCTTTCTTT. Its translation reads: CASSPMGGLNTEAFF. With the portions outside the CDR3 filled from the reference TRBV18 and TRBJ1-1 genes, the complete variable region becomes NAGVMQNPRHLVRRRGQEARLRCSPMKGHSHVYWYRQLPEEGLKFMVYLQKENIIDESGMPKERFSAEFPKEGPSILRIQQVVRGDSAAYFCASSPMGGLNTEAFFGQGTRLTVV.